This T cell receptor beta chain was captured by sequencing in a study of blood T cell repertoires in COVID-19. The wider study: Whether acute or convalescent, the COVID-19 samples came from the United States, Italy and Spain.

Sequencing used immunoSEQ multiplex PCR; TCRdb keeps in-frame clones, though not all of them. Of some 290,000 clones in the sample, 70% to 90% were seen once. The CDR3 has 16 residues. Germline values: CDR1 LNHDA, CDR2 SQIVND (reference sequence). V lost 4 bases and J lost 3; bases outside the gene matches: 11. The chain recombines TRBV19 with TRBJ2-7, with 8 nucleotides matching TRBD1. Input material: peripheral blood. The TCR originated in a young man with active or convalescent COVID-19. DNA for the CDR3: TGTGCCAGTAGTAGTCGGGCAGGGGGCGACAACTACGAGCAGTACTTC. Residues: CASSSRAGGDNYEQYF.